The following is a T cell receptor beta chain sequence with its context. This CDR3 contains 16 residues. CDR1 and CDR2 (germline): SGDLS, YYNGEE. V shed 1 base and J shed 0 bases, with 11 bases lying between them. Using immunoSEQ multiplex PCR, the repertoire was profiled, and TCRdb retains in-frame clones only, with some absent. Found here are roughly 26,000 clones, around nine tenths of them singletons; the top ten hold about a sixth. This entry is derived from a study of blood T cell repertoires in COVID-19. Study-wide background: T cells, B-cell-depleted T cells, or PBMCs supplied cDNA or gDNA.

The sequence was collected from a man aged 65 to 85 with acute or convalescent COVID-19. The gene calls are TRBV9 and TRBJ1-3; D unclear. Sequenced material: peripheral blood. The CDR3 nucleotides read TGTGCCAGCAGCGTAAATTCAGGTTACTCTGGAAACACCATATATTTT. This encodes CASSVNSGYSGNTIYF.